Following are 21 T cell receptor beta chains from one sample sequenced in a study of PD-1 blockade in classical Hodgkin lymphoma. TCRdb's table, derived via immunoSEQ multiplex PCR, lists solely in-frame clones and lacks some. The sample contains approximately 26,000 clones, under 90% of which appear only once. Relapses following autologous stem cell transplantation were seen in all patients, with brentuximab vedotin exposure varying. The material sequenced was peripheral blood mononuclear cells (PBMCs), taken before the second cycle of nivolumab. These receptor sequences come from a human donor with classical Hodgkin lymphoma.

The rearrangement uses TRBV6-6 and TRBJ1-5; 7 positions agree with TRBD1. Germline V gene lookup returns CDR1 MNHNY and CDR2 SVGAGI (reference sequence). The CDR3 is made up of 15 amino acids. J lost 2 bases, V lost 6 bases, and 7 bases had no gene match. The CDR3 here is CASSPGGSGNQPQHF. The DNA for the CDR3 is TGTGCCAGCAGCCCAGGGGGTTCGGGCAATCAGCCCCAGCATTTT.

The chain uses TRBV6-1 and TRBJ1-4, with a possible D match to TRBD1 (5 bases). Germline V gives CDR1 MNHNS, CDR2 SASEGT. V was clipped by 4 bases and J by 0 bases, with 12 bases between them. CDR3 length: 16 residues. The CDR3 sequence is CASSGKGRATNEKLFF. The CDR3 DNA sequence: TGTGCCAGCAGTGGTAAGGGGAGGGCAACTAATGAAAAACTGTTTTTT.

This chain's CDR3 is CASSLGFGELFF. In nucleotides, the CDR3 is TGTGCCAGCAGCTTAGGATTCGGGGAGCTGTTTTTT. This sequence joins TRBV7-2 and TRBJ2-2, with unresolved D. Germline V gene data show CDR1 as SGHTA and CDR2 as FQGNSA. The CDR3 sequence is 12 residues long. Deletions cut 1 base from V and 7 bases from J, with 4 bases between.

The rearrangement joins TRBV18 to TRBJ2-1, with 13 nucleotides matching TRBD2. Germline-derived CDR1 and CDR2 are KGHSH and LQKENI. The ends lost 2 bases at V and 4 bases at J; junction bases unmatched: 11. The CDR3 sequence is 19 residues long. CDR3 sequence reads: CASSPVTSGRAKVYNEQFF. Written as DNA, the CDR3 is TGTGCCAGCTCACCAGTCACTAGCGGGAGGGCCAAAGTGTACAATGAGCAGTTCTTC.

The chain joins TRBV7-2 to TRBJ2-7; 8 bases fit TRBD2. Germline trimming cut 7 bases from V and 4 bases from J; bases unmatched to any gene: 9. The germline V gene has CDR1 SGHTA and CDR2 FQGNSA. The CDR3 has 14 amino acids. CDR3 sequence: CASTRGGGSYEQYF. DNA for the CDR3: TGTGCCAGCACTAGGGGCGGGGGGTCATACGAGCAGTACTTC.

The table lists this clone with a count of one. J is TRBJ2-7 and V is TRBV6-1; D unresolved. Per germline, CDR1 MNHNS and CDR2 SASEGT. Trimming stripped 8 bases from V and 6 bases from J, with 20 bases between. The CDR3 length is 14 residues. CDR3 nucleotides: TGTGCCAGCCCCGCCGCTGGTGGGCTCGGCGAGCAGTACTTC. It is translated as CASPAAGGLGEQYF.

A note on this clone: Distinct nucleotide sequences in the sample also encode this CDR3. The chain couples TRBV6-1 to TRBJ1-4; the match to TRBD1 covers 7 bases. J gave up 7 bases and V 0 bases, and 5 bases lay outside the gene matches. The germline V gene encodes CDR1 MNHNS and CDR2 SASEGT. The CDR3 loop spans 15 amino acids. The CDR3 spells CASSEARGGVEKLFF. The CDR3 bases are TGTGCCAGCAGTGAAGCGCGAGGGGGCGTTGAAAAACTGTTTTTT.

This chain's CDR3 is CASSPDSSYEQYF. The DNA of the CDR3 is TGTGCCAGCAGTCCCGACAGTTCCTACGAGCAGTACTTC. The chain combines TRBV7-9 with TRBJ2-7; D may be TRBD1 (5 bases). V gave up 6 bases and J gave up 1 base, with 10 bases separating them. In germline, CDR1 is SEHNR, CDR2 FQNEAQ (reference sequence). The CDR3 contains 13 residues. Full variable domain (remainder filled in from reference TRBV7-9 and TRBJ2-7): DTGVSQNPRHKITKRGQNVTFRCDPISEHNRLYWYRQTLGQGPEFLTYFQNEAQLEKSRLLSDRFSAERPKGSFSTLEIQRTEQGDSAMYLCASSPDSSYEQYFGPGTRLTVT.

The V call is TRBV6-5, the J call TRBJ1-5; D not resolved. Trimming stripped 6 bases from V and 0 bases from J, with 6 bases between. CDR1 MNHEY and CDR2 SVGAGI come from the germline V gene. This CDR3 region has 13 residues. The CDR3 region is CASRLTSNQPQHF. In nucleotides, the CDR3 is TGTGCCAGCAGGCTAACTAGCAATCAGCCCCAGCATTTT.

In this sample, this clone turned up a few times. The rearrangement links TRBV5-1 to TRBJ2-5; D is perhaps TRBD2 (5 bases). The ends were cut back, 3 bases at V and 1 base at J, with 10 bases in the middle. Germline V CDR1 and CDR2: SGHRS, YFSETQ. The CDR3 is 14 amino acids. The chain's CDR3 is CASSSGVGQETQYF. The CDR3 bases are TGCGCCAGCAGCTCCGGGGTTGGCCAAGAGACCCAGTACTTC.

The chain uses TRBV19 and TRBJ2-7; 10 bases align to TRBD2. V shed 3 bases, J shed 3 bases, and the junction held 5 bases outside the gene matches. This CDR3 spans 15 amino acids. The germline CDR1 and CDR2 sequences are LNHDA and SQIVND (reference sequence). Written as DNA, the CDR3 is TGTGCCAGTAGTATGGCTAGCGGGAGCCACTACGAGCAGTACTTC. This sequence encodes CASSMASGSHYEQYF.

The chain has TRBV10-3 and TRBJ2-3; possibly TRBD1 for D (5 bases). The CDR3 sequence is 15 residues long. V dropped 2 bases and J dropped 2 bases, with 11 bases sitting between them. The germline CDR1 and CDR2 sequences are ENHRY and SYGVKD. CDR3 residues: CAISETDRTTDTQYF. The CDR3 DNA reads as TGTGCCATCAGTGAGACCGACAGAACCACAGATACGCAGTATTTT.

This sequence joins TRBV7-7 and TRBJ2-5, with D perhaps matching TRBD2 (6 bases). Germline CDR1 reads SSHAT; CDR2 reads FNYEAQ (reference sequence). V lost 2 bases and J 2 bases, leaving 15 bases between the germline ends. The CDR3 extends over 16 amino acids. The chain's CDR3 is CASSLNPGLAQETQYF. Written as DNA, the CDR3 is TGTGCCAGCAGCTTAAATCCCGGGCTAGCGCAAGAGACCCAGTACTTC.

The chain links TRBV21-1 to TRBJ2-7; TRBD2, the table's D call, lacks a check against the DNA. TRBV21-1 is recorded as a pseudogene. This CDR3 region has 17 residues. The CDR3 nucleotides read TGTGCCAGCAGCCCCGGACTAGCGGGAGGGATCGCCTACGAGCAGTACTTC. Protein product: CASSPGLAGGIAYEQYF.

CDR3 nucleotides: TGTGCCAGCTCACCGAGGCCGTGGAGCGGGGGGGCGCGTGAGCAGTTCTTC. Its protein product is CASSPRPWSGGAREQFF. The rearrangement joins TRBV18 to TRBJ2-1; 10 bases agree with TRBD2. Germline trimming cut 3 bases from V and 9 bases from J; bases unmatched to any gene: 14. CDR3 length equals 17 residues. Looked up from germline, CDR1 is KGHSH and CDR2 is LQKENI. Combining the CDR3 with reference TRBV18 and TRBJ2-1 gives the whole variable domain NAGVMQNPRHLVRRRGQEARLRCSPMKGHSHVYWYRQLPEEGLKFMVYLQKENIIDESGMPKERFSAEFPKEGPSILRIQQVVRGDSAAYFCASSPRPWSGGAREQFFGPGTRLTVL.

This chain uses TRBV28 with TRBJ2-1, with 15 bases lining up with TRBD2. Unmatched junction bases numbered 9, after V lost 5 bases and J lost 1 base. Germline loops: CDR1 MDHEN, CDR2 SYDVKM. CDR3 length: 19 amino acids. In DNA, the CDR3 is TGTGCCAGCAGTCTCTCCGCGGGACTAGCGGGAGGTTCCTACAATGAGCAGTTCTTC. Amino acids: CASSLSAGLAGGSYNEQFF.

The chain is built from TRBV4-2 and TRBJ1-6; D uncertain. V lost 6 bases, J lost 7 bases, and 7 bases lay in between. From germline, CDR1 is LGHNA and CDR2 YNFKEQ. The CDR3 runs 12 residues. CDR3 region: CASRTENSPLHF. DNA of the CDR3: TGTGCCAGCAGAACAGAGAATTCACCCCTCCACTTT.

The genes are TRBV15 and TRBJ2-7; 8 nucleotides agree with TRBD1. V lost 5 bases and J lost 5; bases outside the gene matches: 8. The CDR3 length is 14 residues. Looked up from germline, CDR1 is LNHNV and CDR2 is YYDKDF (reference sequence). The DNA of the CDR3 is TGTGCCACCAGCGCACAAGGACAGGGTCACGAGCAGTACTTC. Its translation is CATSAQGQGHEQYF.

V usage is TRBV6-1 and J usage is TRBJ1-4; D is uncertain. V was cut by 11 bases and J by 8 bases, with 9 bases left in between. Germline V gives CDR1 MNHNS, CDR2 SASEGT. The length of the CDR3 is 10 residues. The CDR3 spells CASSSEKLFF. CDR3 nucleotide sequence: TGTGCCTCTTCCTCCGAAAAACTGTTTTTT.

This chain links TRBV7-2 with TRBJ2-5; maybe TRBD2 (8 bases). Trimming removed 5 bases from V and 1 base from J, with 17 bases in between. The CDR3 is made up of 16 amino acids. Looked up from germline, CDR1 is SGHTA and CDR2 is FQGNSA. Written as DNA, the CDR3 is TGTGCCAGCAGCAATCGGACAGGACTAGCCCAAGAGACCCAGTACTTC. This translates into CASSNRTGLAQETQYF.

This clone was detected a few times. This specimen includes other DNA sequences encoding the same CDR3. The chain employs TRBV5-1 and TRBJ1-5, with D maybe TRBD1 (6 bases). The CDR3 consists of 15 residues. Trimming took 1 base from V and 1 from J, leaving 9 bases between them. Germline lookup yields CDR1 SGHRS and CDR2 YFSETQ. This CDR3 is CASSLTTGSNQPQHF. CDR3 nucleotides: TGCGCCAGCAGCTTGACCACAGGGAGCAATCAGCCCCAGCATTTT.